This TCR beta chain was obtained from a study of CD8 T cells in Susac syndrome. Overall study results and limits: Only a relatively small number of individuals were included in the TCR sequencing and HLA analysis.

Trimming removed 4 bases at V and 8 bases at J, with 23 bases between. Germline V gene sequence: CDR1 LGHDT, CDR2 YNNKEL (reference sequence). CDR3 length: 16 amino acids. On this clonotype itself: Its antigen is unknown.

An input of roughly 0.5 to 1 ug of RNA was subjected to reverse transcription using random hexamers. An immunoSEQ multiplex PCR generated amplified TCR beta CDR3 products spanning 54 Vbeta and 13 Jbeta. TCRdb reprocessed the immunoSEQ multiplex PCR reads with MiXCR, giving one entry per CDR3 protein. The data show roughly 200,000 distinct CDR3 sequences, more than 90% seen once. Peripheral blood CD8+ and CD4+ T cells were profiled by TCR beta sequencing. In the multiple sclerosis control group, patients were treatment-naive and had stable or active relapsing-remitting disease. This TCR was sampled from a human donor with multiple sclerosis. The gene calls are TRBV3-1 and TRBJ1-2; no clear D. Input material: CD4+ T cells from PBMCs. CDR3 bases: TGTGCCAGCAGCCCGAAGTCGGGGAGTAGAGAGGGCGGCTACACCTTC. The encoded protein is CASSPKSGSREGGYTF. Full variable domain (outside the CDR3, taken from reference TRBV3-1 and TRBJ1-2): DTAVSQTPKYLVTQMGNDKSIKCEQNLGHDTMYWYKQDSKKFLKIMFSYNNKELIINETVPNRFSPKSPDKAHLNLHINSLELGDSAVYFCASSPKSGSREGGYTFGSGTRLTVV.